This TCR beta chain stems from a study of Ad26.COV2.S vaccination and SARS-CoV-2 variants. Here immunoSEQ multiplex PCR was the method, and the copy in TCRdb shows in-frame clones only, minus some. This table holds 400,000 to 500,000 clones, approximately 88% found once. Noted treatment: over 15 received Ad26.COV2.S at low or high dose, single or two shots; 5 received placebo; per-sample allocation not given. The samples date from day 63 after the first vaccine or placebo injection. Germline lookup yields CDR1 SGHVS and CDR2 FNYEAQ. Trimming took 8 bases from V and 4 from J, leaving 19 bases between them. CDR3 length: 15 residues. General study findings and limits: Those who received vaccine or placebo ended up with similar non-spike TCR breadth. Vaccinees displayed broader spike-specific TCR repertoires than placebo recipients.

This clone was found once. Its cognate antigen is unknown. J is TRBJ2-3 and V is TRBV7-6; maybe TRBD2 (5 bases). Sequenced here: peripheral blood, sampled in a trial of Ad26.COV2.S vaccine versus placebo. The clonotype originates from a person between 18 and 65 years old who received the Ad26.COV2.S COVID-19 vaccine or a placebo. The CDR3 spells CASRLTAGEADTQYF. Here the CDR3 DNA reads TGTGCCAGCCGACTCACGGCGGGCGAGGCAGATACGCAGTATTTT.